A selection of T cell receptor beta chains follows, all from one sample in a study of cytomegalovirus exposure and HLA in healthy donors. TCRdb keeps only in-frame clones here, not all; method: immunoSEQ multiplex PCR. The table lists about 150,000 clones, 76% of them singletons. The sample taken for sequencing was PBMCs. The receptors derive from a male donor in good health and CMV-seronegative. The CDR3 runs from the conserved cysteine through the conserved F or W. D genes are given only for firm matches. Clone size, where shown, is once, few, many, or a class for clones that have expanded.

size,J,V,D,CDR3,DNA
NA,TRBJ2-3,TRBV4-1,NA,CASSQPTSSREDTQYF,TGCGCCAGCAGCCAACCCACTAGCTCCCGGGAAGATACGCAGTATTTT
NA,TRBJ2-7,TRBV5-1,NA,CASSFRTTREQYF,TGCGCCAGCAGCTTCCGGACAACGCGCGAGCAGTACTTC
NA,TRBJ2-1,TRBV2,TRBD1,CASSSGGVEQFF,TGTGCCAGCAGTTCAGGGGGTGTTGAGCAGTTCTTC
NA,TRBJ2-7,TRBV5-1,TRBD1,CASSLIGTVPYEQYF,TGCGCCAGCAGCTTAATCGGGACAGTTCCCTACGAGCAGTACTTC
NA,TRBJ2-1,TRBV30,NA,CAWRFGTEQFF,TGTGCCTGGAGATTTGGGACAGAGCAGTTCTTC
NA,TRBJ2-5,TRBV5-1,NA,CASSLETAQETQYF,TGCGCCAGCAGCTTGGAGACAGCCCAAGAGACCCAGTACTTC
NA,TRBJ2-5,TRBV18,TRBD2,CASSFSGSGAGETQYF,TGTGCCAGCTCATTTAGCGGGAGTGGAGCCGGAGAGACCCAGTACTTC
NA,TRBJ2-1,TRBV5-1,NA,CASSGRAGAPNSYNEQFF,TGCGCCAGCAGTGGGAGGGCGGGGGCGCCTAACTCCTACAATGAGCAGTTCTTC
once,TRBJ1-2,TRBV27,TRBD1,CASSMSGTGDYGYTF,TGTGCCAGCAGCATGTCCGGGACAGGGGACTATGGCTACACCTTC
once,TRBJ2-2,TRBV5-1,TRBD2,CASSLLAVLNTGELFF,TGCGCCAGCAGCTTACTAGCGGTTCTGAACACCGGGGAGCTGTTTTTT
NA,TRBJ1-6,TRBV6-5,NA,CASKKGVGSPLHF,TGTGCCAGCAAGAAGGGGGTAGGGTCACCCCTCCACTTT
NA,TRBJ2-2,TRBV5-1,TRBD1,CASIDRGSSGGELFF,TGCGCCAGCATCGACAGGGGAAGTTCAGGCGGGGAGCTGTTTTTT
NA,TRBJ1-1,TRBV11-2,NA,CASSLDPEVGEAFF,TGTGCCAGCAGCTTAGATCCCGAGGTTGGTGAAGCTTTCTTT
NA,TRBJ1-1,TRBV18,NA,CASSPQGGTEAFF,TGTGCCAGCTCACCACAGGGCGGGACTGAAGCTTTCTTT
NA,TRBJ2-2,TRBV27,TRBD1,CASSHRTGLTGELFF,TGTGCCAGCAGTCATAGGACAGGGTTGACCGGGGAGCTGTTTTTT
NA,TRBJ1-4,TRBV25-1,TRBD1,CASSGIRDRDNEKLFF,TGTGCCAGCAGTGGGATCCGGGACAGGGATAATGAAAAACTGTTTTTT
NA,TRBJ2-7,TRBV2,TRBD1,CATSGTGRYEQYF,TGTGCCACCTCCGGGACAGGGAGGTACGAGCAGTACTTC
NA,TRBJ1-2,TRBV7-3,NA,CASSPSGRADLTGYTF,TGTGCCAGCAGCCCTAGCGGCAGGGCGGATCTTACTGGCTACACCTTC
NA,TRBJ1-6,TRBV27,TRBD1,CASSYTGVVNIGSPLHF,TGTGCCAGCAGTTATACAGGGGTGGTTAATATAGGTTCACCCCTCCACTTT
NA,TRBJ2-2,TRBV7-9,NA,CASSLSGAVNTGELFF,TGTGCCAGCAGCTTATCAGGGGCAGTGAACACCGGGGAGCTGTTTTTT
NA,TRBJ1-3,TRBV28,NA,CASRPRGSGNTIYF,TGTGCCAGCAGGCCCCGCGGATCTGGAAACACCATATATTTT
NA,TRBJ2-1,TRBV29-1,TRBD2,CSAWTSGSNEQFF,TGCAGCGCGTGGACTAGCGGGAGTAATGAGCAGTTCTTC
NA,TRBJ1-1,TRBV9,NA,CASSEGGQRTEAFF,TGTGCCAGCAGCGAGGGGGGGCAGAGGACTGAAGCTTTTTTT
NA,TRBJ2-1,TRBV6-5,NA,CATHMEGHDEQFF,TGTGCCACCCACATGGAGGGCCACGATGAGCAGTTCTTC